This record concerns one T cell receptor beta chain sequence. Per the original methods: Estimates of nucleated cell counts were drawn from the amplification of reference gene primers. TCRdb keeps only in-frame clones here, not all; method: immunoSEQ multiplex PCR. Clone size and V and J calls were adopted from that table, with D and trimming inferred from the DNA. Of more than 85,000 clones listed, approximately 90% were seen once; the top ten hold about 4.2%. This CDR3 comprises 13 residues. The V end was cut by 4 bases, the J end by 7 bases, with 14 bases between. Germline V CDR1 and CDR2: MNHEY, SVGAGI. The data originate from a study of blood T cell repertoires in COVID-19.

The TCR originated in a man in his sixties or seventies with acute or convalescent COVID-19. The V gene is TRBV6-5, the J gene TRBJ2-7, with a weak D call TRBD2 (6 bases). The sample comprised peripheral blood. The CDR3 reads CASSFGTAGEQYF. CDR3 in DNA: TGTGCCAGCAGTTTTGGCACGGCGGGGGAGCAGTACTTC.